This T cell receptor beta chain was captured in a study of T cell repertoires in cytomegalovirus infection. About the research overall: Public TCR beta signatures marked donors with CMV infection and the matching HLA.

From the reads, TCRdb called clonotypes with MiXCR, one entry per CDR3 protein. The table includes around 58,000 distinct CDR3 sequences, around 21% detected once. Remarks on this clonotype: Its antigen is still unknown.

V shed 6 bases, J shed 7 bases, and the junction held 4 bases outside the gene matches. The CDR3 is made up of 14 amino acids. Germline loops: CDR1 SGHVT, CDR2 SQSDAQ. Material: CD8+ T cells from cultured PBMCs, obtained from culture after CMV antigen stimulation. The TCR comes from a human donor in good health (CMV status not recorded). Some clones in this sample may be carry-over from other donors' samples. The J gene is TRBJ1-6, the V gene TRBV7-4, with 9 bases lining up with TRBD1. The CDR3 sequence is CASRAGTGNSPLHF. DNA for the CDR3: TGTGCCAGCAGGGCCGGGACAGGGAATTCACCCCTCCACTTT. The complete variable domain, with remaining parts taken from reference TRBV7-4 and TRBJ1-6, reads GAGVSQSPRYKVAKRGRDVALRCDSISGHVTLYWYRQTLGQGSEVLTYSQSDAQRDKSGRPSGRFSAERPERSVSTLKIQRTEQGDSAVYLCASRAGTGNSPLHFGNGTRLTVT.